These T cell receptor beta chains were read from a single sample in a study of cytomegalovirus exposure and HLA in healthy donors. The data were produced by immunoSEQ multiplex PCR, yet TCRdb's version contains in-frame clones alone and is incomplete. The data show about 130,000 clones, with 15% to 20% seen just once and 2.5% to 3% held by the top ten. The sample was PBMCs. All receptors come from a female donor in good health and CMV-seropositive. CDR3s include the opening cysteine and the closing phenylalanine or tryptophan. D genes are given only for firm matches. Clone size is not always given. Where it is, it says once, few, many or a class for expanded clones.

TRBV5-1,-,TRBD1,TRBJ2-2,CASRYDRANTGELFF,TGCGCCAGCAGATACGACAGGGCGAACACCGGGGAGCTGTTTTTT
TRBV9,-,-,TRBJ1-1,CASSVGITGTEAFF,TGTGCCAGCAGCGTTGGCATAACGGGCACTGAAGCTTTCTTT
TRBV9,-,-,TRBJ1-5,CASSVEAGANQPQHF,TGTGCCAGCAGCGTAGAGGCAGGGGCCAATCAGCCCCAGCATTTT
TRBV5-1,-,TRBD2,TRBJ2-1,CASSYRLAGVAEQFF,TGCGCCAGCAGTTACCGACTAGCGGGAGTAGCTGAGCAGTTCTTC
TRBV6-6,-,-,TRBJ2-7,CASSYSSGNGYEQYF,TGTGCCAGCAGTTACTCTTCGGGGAACGGCTACGAGCAGTACTTC
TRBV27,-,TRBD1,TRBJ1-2,CASRRTGGFDGYTF,TGTGCCAGCAGGCGGACAGGGGGCTTTGATGGCTACACCTTC
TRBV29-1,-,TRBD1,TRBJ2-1,CSVGGHRGPGNEQFF,TGCAGCGTTGGGGGGCACAGGGGGCCCGGCAATGAGCAGTTCTTC
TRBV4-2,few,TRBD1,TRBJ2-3,CASSQDRAGGADTQYF,TGTGCCAGCAGCCAAGATCGCGCAGGGGGTGCAGATACGCAGTATTTT
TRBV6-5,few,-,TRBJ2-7,CASRAWTIYEQYF,TGTGCCAGCAGAGCCTGGACAATCTACGAGCAGTACTTC
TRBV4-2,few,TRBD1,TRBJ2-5,CASSHRQGQGDAQYF,TGTGCCAGCAGCCACCGCCAGGGACAGGGGGATGCCCAGTACTTC
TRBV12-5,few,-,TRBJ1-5,CASGLGHKGNQPQHF,TGTGCTAGTGGTTTGGGACATAAAGGCAATCAGCCCCAGCATTTT
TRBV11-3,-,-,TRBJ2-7,CASSLGTERLQYF,TGTGCCAGCAGCTTGGGGACTGAGAGATTGCAGTACTTC
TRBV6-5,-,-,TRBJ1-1,CASSYSLWTLGEAFF,TGTGCCAGCAGTTACTCTTTGTGGACATTGGGCGAAGCTTTCTTT
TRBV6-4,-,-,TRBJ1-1,CASIQVGTRRAFF,TGTGCCAGCATACAGGTCGGGACTAGAAGAGCTTTCTTT
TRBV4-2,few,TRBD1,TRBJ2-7,CASSQDNLDRAYEQYF,TGTGCCAGCAGCCAAGATAATTTAGACAGGGCCTACGAGCAGTACTTC
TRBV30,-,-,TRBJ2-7,CACLRRSSYEQYF,TGTGCCTGCCTCAGGAGGAGCTCCTACGAGCAGTACTTC
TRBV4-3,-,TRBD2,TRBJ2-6,CASSQDGGYRAGANVLTF,TGCGCCAGCAGCCAAGACGGGGGGTATCGAGCTGGGGCCAACGTCCTGACTTTC
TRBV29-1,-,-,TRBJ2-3,CSVEDPGYTDTQYF,TGCAGCGTTGAAGATCCAGGGTACACAGATACGCAGTATTTT
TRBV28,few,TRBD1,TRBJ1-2,CASRGSGGEGYGYTF,TGTGCCAGTCGTGGTTCAGGGGGCGAGGGCTATGGCTACACCTTC
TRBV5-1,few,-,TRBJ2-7,CASSSPLATYEQYF,TGCGCCAGCAGCTCGCCTCTAGCCACCTACGAGCAGTACTTC
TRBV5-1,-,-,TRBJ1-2,CASSTGQTGYGYTF,TGCGCCAGCAGCACAGGACAGACTGGCTATGGCTACACCTTC
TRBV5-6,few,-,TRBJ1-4,CASSLPESGGEKLFF,TGTGCCAGCAGCTTGCCAGAGTCAGGAGGGGAAAAACTGTTTTTT
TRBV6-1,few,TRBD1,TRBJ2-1,CASRGTGNNEQFF,TGTGCCAGCCGCGGGACAGGGAACAATGAGCAGTTCTTC
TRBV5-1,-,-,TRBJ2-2,CASSPRGINTGELFF,TGCGCCAGCAGCCCAAGGGGGATTAACACCGGGGAGCTGTTTTTT
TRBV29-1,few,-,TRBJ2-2,CSVESAETNTGELFF,TGCAGCGTTGAATCGGCGGAGACGAACACCGGGGAGCTGTTTTTT
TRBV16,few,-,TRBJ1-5,CASSPYNQPQHF,TGTGCCAGCAGCCCCTACAATCAGCCCCAGCATTTT
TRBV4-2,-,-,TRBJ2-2,CASSQDVRGTTGELFF,TGTGCCAGCAGCCAAGACGTGCGGGGTACCACCGGGGAGCTGTTTTTT
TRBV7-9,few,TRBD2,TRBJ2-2,CASSLRSGRAGGELFF,TGTGCCAGCAGCTTGAGGAGCGGGAGGGCCGGAGGGGAGCTGTTTTTT
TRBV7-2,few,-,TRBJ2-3,CASSPDTAEDTQYF,TGTGCCAGCAGCCCGGACACGGCAGAAGATACGCAGTATTTT
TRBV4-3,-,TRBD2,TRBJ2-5,CASSQGSRGMQYF,TGCGCCAGCAGCCAAGGATCGCGGGGGATGCAGTACTTC
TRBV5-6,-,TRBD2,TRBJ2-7,CASSLAGGGRTYEQYF,TGTGCCAGCAGCTTGGCTGGCGGGGGGAGGACCTACGAGCAGTACTTC
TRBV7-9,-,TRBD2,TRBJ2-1,CASRVLSGGANEQFF,TGTGCCAGCAGGGTACTTAGCGGGGGGGCCAATGAGCAGTTCTTC
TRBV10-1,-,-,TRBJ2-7,CARSNRDSIQDEQYF,TGCGCCAGATCCAACCGGGACTCAATCCAAGACGAGCAGTACTTC
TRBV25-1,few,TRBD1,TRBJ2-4,CASSASGTGSAKNIQYF,TGTGCCAGCAGTGCGTCCGGGACAGGGTCTGCCAAAAACATTCAGTACTTC
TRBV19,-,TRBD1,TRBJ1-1,CASSKGTGGDQSPEAFF,TGTGCCAGTAGTAAGGGGACAGGGGGCGACCAAAGCCCTGAAGCTTTCTTT
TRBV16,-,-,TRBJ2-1,CASSQLREGGGEQFF,TGTGCCAGCAGCCAATTGAGGGAAGGTGGTGGTGAGCAGTTCTTC
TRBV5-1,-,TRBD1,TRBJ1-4,CASSWTGAPEKLFF,TGCGCCAGCAGCTGGACAGGGGCCCCTGAAAAACTGTTTTTT
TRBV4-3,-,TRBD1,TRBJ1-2,CASSQGQGTTNYGYTF,TGCGCCAGCAGCCAAGGACAGGGAACTACTAACTATGGCTACACCTTC
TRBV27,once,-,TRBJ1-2,CASSLFGGIDYGYTF,TGTGCCAGCAGTTTATTCGGGGGTATAGACTATGGCTACACCTTC
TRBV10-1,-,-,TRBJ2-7,CASSETGFRGEQYF,TGCGCCAGCAGTGAAACCGGGTTTCGGGGCGAGCAGTACTTC
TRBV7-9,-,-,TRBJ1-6,CASSSSGVESPLHF,TGTGCCAGCAGCTCAAGTGGAGTAGAGTCACCCCTCCACTTT
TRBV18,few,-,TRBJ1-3,CASSPPVGRAPNTIYF,TGTGCCAGCTCACCACCCGTCGGCAGGGCGCCAAACACCATATATTTT
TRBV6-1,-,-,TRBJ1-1,CASSSVGLDTEAFF,TGTGCCAGCAGTTCGGTGGGGCTCGACACTGAAGCTTTCTTT